The following is a T cell receptor (beta chain) sequence with its context. Trimming stripped 6 bases from V and 4 bases from J, with 15 bases between. Germline V lookup: CDR1 SNHLY, CDR2 FYNNEI. CDR3 length: 14 residues. This sample was taken from a study of blood T cell repertoires in COVID-19. Some clones are missing from TCRdb's copy, which holds only in-frame ones; the method was immunoSEQ multiplex PCR. The data contain some 140,000 clones, 75% to 80% of them singletons. The TCR was taken from an elderly man with acute or convalescent COVID-19. V gene TRBV2 combines with J gene TRBJ1-1; D is perhaps TRBD1 (6 bases). What was sequenced was peripheral blood. The CDR3 DNA reads TGTGCCAGCAGCAACAGGGTCGGGCGCACTGAAGCTTTCTTT. Amino acid sequence: CASSNRVGRTEAFF.